What follows is one T cell receptor (beta chain) and its context. Its specificity is unknown. TCRdb called the RT-PCR reads again in MiXCR, with one record for every CDR3 protein. Of 300,000 to 350,000 distinct CDR3 sequences detected, 21% appear once; the ten largest clones hold 10%. Germline CDR1 reads SGHTA; CDR2 reads FQGNSA. The CDR3 loop spans 13 amino acids. Trimming shortened V by 3 bases and J by 2 bases, and 7 bases separated the two germline ends. This sample is part of a study of response to subunit inactivated influenza vaccine. Study conclusions and caveats: With each seasonal influenza vaccination, the authors suggested, few new T cells are recruited.

This receptor was identified in a man aged 45 to 75 who received an inactivated influenza vaccine. This chain links TRBV7-2 with TRBJ1-2; a weak D match, TRBD1 (5 bases). The input for sequencing was PBMCs from blood, taken roughly 20 months after vaccination. The CDR3 protein is CASSFRQNYGYTF. CDR3 DNA sequence: TGTGCCAGCAGCTTTCGACAGAACTATGGCTACACCTTC. Looking up the rest from reference TRBV7-2 and TRBJ1-2 gives the full variable domain: GAGVSQSPSNKVTEKGKDVELRCDPISGHTALYWYRQSLGQGLEFLIYFQGNSAPDKSGLPSDRFSAERTGGSVSTLTIQRTQQEDSAVYLCASSFRQNYGYTFGSGTRLTVV.